The T cell receptor (beta chain) under discussion was sequenced for a study of beta chain features in type 1 diabetes. Across the whole study: Patients and healthy donors were similar in age, gender and cell yields.

This clone showed up just a few times. Its matching antigen is unknown. This CDR3 is 14 amino acids long. Germline V gene sequence: CDR1 PRHDT, CDR2 FYEKMQ (reference sequence). Deletions cut 2 bases from V and 2 bases from J, with 9 bases between. Study-level points and caveats: With patients and controls alike, PCR might favor shorter templates to an equal degree. Patients showed naive, central memory and Treg TCRB repertoires that appeared more similar than those of healthy donors. Moderate but significant shortening of TCRB CDR3s was recorded in all four CD4+ subsets from Type 1 diabetes patients.

Reverse transcription of all isolated RNA meant that expressed TCRB transcripts were sequenced. The assay was immunoSEQ multiplex PCR, and TCRdb's table has in-frame clones only and misses some. Seen here are roughly 730,000 clones, 13% observed once, and the top ten hold 0.02% to 0.025%. Purity exceeding 95% was reached by all sorted populations. The sample was naive CD4+ T cells from blood. The TCR comes from a man younger than 35 with type 1 diabetes. This sequence joins TRBV13 and TRBJ2-5; no reliable D call. CDR3 DNA sequence: TGTGCCAGCAGCTTAAGGGCAGAGCAAGAGACCCAGTACTTC. As protein: CASSLRAEQETQYF.